What follows is one T cell receptor beta chain and its context. Its antigen is unidentified. V lost 7 bases and J lost 3, with 15 bases in between. CDR1 is MGHDK, CDR2 SYGVNS, per germline. The CDR3 runs to 14 residues. The data derive from a study of cytomegalovirus exposure and HLA in healthy donors. Regarding the study as a whole: The study carried out a later analysis of TCR beta sequences. It associated approximately 15,000 of them with specific HLA alleles at a false discovery rate of 0.05. A later examination showed that TCR association rates differed by HLA locus, with DRB1 most and HLA-C fewest.

Primers for the PCR totalled 60 Vbeta and 13 Jbeta. TCRdb keeps only in-frame clones here, not all; method: immunoSEQ multiplex PCR. This sample has 150,000 to 200,000 clones, with 70% to 80% found just once. This TCR was sampled from a middle-aged woman in good health and CMV-seronegative. The chain carries TRBV25-1 and TRBJ1-2; maybe TRBD1 (6 bases). Sequencing was carried out using PBMCs. In DNA form, the CDR3 reads TGTGCCAGCAAAATAGTCAGGGGATACTATGGCTACACCTTC. Translation: CASKIVRGYYGYTF.